The following is a T cell receptor (beta chain) sequence with its context. Germline V gives CDR1 SGHTA, CDR2 FQGNSA. The V end lost 4 bases, the J end lost 3 bases, and 7 bases lay between the germline ends. The CDR3 length is 12 residues. Only in-frame clones appear in the TCRdb table, and some are missing; sequencing was by immunoSEQ multiplex PCR. The data hold 90,000 to 120,000 clones, with about 80% observed a single time. The data were obtained in a study of control samples from healthy donors and cancer patients. The rearrangement uses TRBV7-2 and TRBJ2-7; no clear D. The TCR was taken from a man aged 18 to 29 in good health. Sample: blood. CDR3 residues: CASSSWDYEQYF. CDR3 sequence (DNA): TGTGCCAGCAGCTCCTGGGACTACGAGCAGTACTTC.